This T cell receptor beta chain originates from a study of a mutant IDH1 vaccine in newly diagnosed glioma. Whole-study results and caveats: The study observed vaccine-induced immune responses in roughly 95% of patients. Whatever changes occurred in top peripheral T cell clonotypes seemed unrelated to pseudoprogression.

Clones were sequenced by immunoSEQ multiplex PCR, and TCRdb holds only the in-frame ones, with some missing. The repertoire holds about 64,000 clones, with 70% to 85% as singletons. The time point was: week 11, during vaccination. All doses held 300 ug of mutant IDH1 20-mer peptide, with topical imiquimod. A note on this clone: Its cognate antigen is unknown.

CDR3 length: 15 amino acids. With 0 bases removed from V and 5 bases from J, the gap between germline ends came to 14 bases. The germline V gene has CDR1 SEHNR and CDR2 FQNEAQ (reference sequence). The sequenced sample was PBMCs, obtained from a glioma patient whose treatment included an IDH1 peptide vaccine. The receptor was isolated from a woman aged 45 to 65 with glioma. This chain uses TRBV7-9 with TRBJ2-7, with a possible D match to TRBD1 (6 bases). For the CDR3, the DNA is TGTGCCAGCAGCTTAGCGTTTGGCAGGGGCAACGAGCAGTACTTC. Amino acids: CASSLAFGRGNEQYF.